This is a list of T cell receptor beta chains from one sample in a study of blood T cells in healthy people across ages. TCRdb processed the 5' RACE reads anew with MiXCR; each CDR3 protein has one entry. The profile shows about 1.4 million distinct CDR3 sequences, around 59% of them singletons. Sequencing was performed on blood. Receptor source: a man aged 18 to 30 in good health. CDR3s include the opening cysteine and the closing phenylalanine or tryptophan. A D gene is named only where the DNA matches it firmly. Only part of the rows carry a size: once, few, many, or a class if the clone is expanded.

size: many; V: TRBV7-2; D: .; J: TRBJ2-3; DNA: TGTGCCAGCAGCTTAGATGGGAGGACAGATACGCAGTATTTT; CDR3: CASSLDGRTDTQYF
size: .; V: TRBV5-1; D: TRBD2; J: TRBJ2-1; DNA: TGCGCCAGCGCGACAGATCTAGCGGCTTACAATGAGCAGTTCTTC; CDR3: CASATDLAAYNEQFF
size: .; V: TRBV20-1; D: .; J: TRBJ2-5; DNA: TGCAGTGTTGCGGACATCCGTTTCCAAGAGACCCAGTACTTC; CDR3: CSVADIRFQETQYF
size: few; V: TRBV24-1; D: TRBD1; J: TRBJ1-2; DNA: TGTGCCACCAGTGATTCCGCACTATCCACAGGGGAACGGGGCTACACCTTC; CDR3: CATSDSALSTGERGYTF
size: .; V: TRBV11-2; D: .; J: TRBJ2-3; DNA: TGTGCCAGCAGCCGTTTCGTGGGAGATACGCAGTATTTT; CDR3: CASSRFVGDTQYF
size: .; V: TRBV20-1; D: TRBD2; J: TRBJ2-5; DNA: TGCAGGGTTGGGGCTAGCGGGGGTTTCGAGACCCAGTACTTC; CDR3: CRVGASGGFETQYF
size: .; V: TRBV15; D: .; J: TRBJ1-2; DNA: TGTGCCACCAGCAGCGTACGGGACATCCTTAACTATGGCTACACCTTC; CDR3: CATSSVRDILNYGYTF
size: few; V: TRBV28; D: .; J: TRBJ2-7; DNA: TGTGCCAGCAGATCTCCACCGACCTACGAGCAGTACTTC; CDR3: CASRSPPTYEQYF
size: .; V: TRBV15; D: TRBD1; J: TRBJ1-1; DNA: TGTGCCACCAGCTTAAGGGACAGGGGTAACACTGAAGCTTTCTTT; CDR3: CATSLRDRGNTEAFF
size: .; V: TRBV15; D: .; J: TRBJ2-3; DNA: TGTGCCACCGGAAGGGCGGGAGATACGCAGTATTTT; CDR3: CATGRAGDTQYF
size: few; V: TRBV25-1; D: TRBD1; J: TRBJ2-7; DNA: TGTGCCAGCAGTCAGACAGGGTTTTCATCCTACGAGCAGTACTTC; CDR3: CASSQTGFSSYEQYF
size: .; V: TRBV27; D: .; J: TRBJ2-2; DNA: TGTGCCAGCAACCCTGCAGGGGCCGGCACCGGGGAGCTGTTTTTT; CDR3: CASNPAGAGTGELFF
size: .; V: TRBV29-1; D: .; J: TRBJ2-5; DNA: TGCAGCGTTGATTTCTGGGAGACCCAGTACTTC; CDR3: CSVDFWETQYF
size: once; V: TRBV24-1; D: .; J: TRBJ2-5; DNA: TGTGCCACCAGTGAACGCGGACAAAACCAAGAGACCCAGTACTTC; CDR3: CATSERGQNQETQYF
size: .; V: TRBV12-3/TRBV12-4; D: .; J: TRBJ2-4; DNA: TGTGCCAGCAGTTTAACGAGTCCTCTAGCCAAAAACATTCAGTACTTC; CDR3: CASSLTSPLAKNIQYF
size: .; V: TRBV28; D: .; J: TRBJ2-7; DNA: TGTGCCAGCAGTTTATCGGGGCAGTCTAGCAACGAGCAGTACTTC; CDR3: CASSLSGQSSNEQYF
size: .; V: TRBV5-6; D: .; J: TRBJ2-5; DNA: TGTGCCAGCAGCTTGGTAAGTTCTGGAGAGACCCAGTACTTC; CDR3: CASSLVSSGETQYF
size: .; V: TRBV9; D: TRBD2; J: TRBJ2-5; DNA: TGTACCAGCAGCGTAGTACCGGGACTAGCGGGGGGCCCACAAGAGACCCAGTACTTC; CDR3: CTSSVVPGLAGGPQETQYF
size: few; V: TRBV20-1; D: TRBD1; J: TRBJ2-7; DNA: TGCAGTGCTAGAGATCTGGGACAGAGCGCCTACGAGCAGTACTTC; CDR3: CSARDLGQSAYEQYF
size: once; V: TRBV29-1; D: TRBD1; J: TRBJ2-5; DNA: TGCAGCGTTGGGGGACCGGGACAGGGGAACCAAGAGACCCAGTACTTC; CDR3: CSVGGPGQGNQETQYF
size: .; V: TRBV20-1; D: TRBD2; J: TRBJ2-7; DNA: TGCAGTGCTAGGACTAGCGGGAGGTACGAGCAGTACTTC; CDR3: CSARTSGRYEQYF
size: .; V: TRBV6-5; D: TRBD1; J: TRBJ1-1; DNA: TGTGCCAGCAGCATAAGGCAGGGGGCGCGAACTGAAGCTTTCTTT; CDR3: CASSIRQGARTEAFF
size: .; V: TRBV5-6; D: .; J: TRBJ2-3; DNA: TGTGCCAGCCTTATACAACTCGTGGAACAAAATACGCAGTATTTT; CDR3: CASLIQLVEQNTQYF
size: .; V: TRBV14; D: .; J: TRBJ1-2; DNA: TGTGCCAGCAGCCAGGTCATCGACTATGGCTACACCTTC; CDR3: CASSQVIDYGYTF
size: .; V: TRBV27; D: .; J: TRBJ1-1; DNA: TGTGCCAGCAGCGACAGTACCAAAGCTTTCTTT; CDR3: CASSDSTKAFF
size: .; V: TRBV2; D: TRBD2; J: TRBJ2-1; DNA: TGTGCCAGCAGTGAAGCTGGGACTAGCGGGAGGGGAGTAAATGAGCAGTTCTTC; CDR3: CASSEAGTSGRGVNEQFF
size: .; V: TRBV18; D: TRBD1; J: TRBJ1-2; DNA: TGTGCCAGCTCACCGGGTCAAACAGGGGGCTATGGCTACACCTTC; CDR3: CASSPGQTGGYGYTF
size: .; V: TRBV6-5; D: .; J: TRBJ2-7; DNA: TGTGCCAGCAGTTACCGGGACGGCCTCTACGAGCAGTACTTC; CDR3: CASSYRDGLYEQYF